The rows below give T cell receptor beta chains drawn from one sample of a study of control samples from healthy donors and cancer patients. This table comes from immunoSEQ multiplex PCR, and its TCRdb copy is limited to in-frame clones, with some not included. The sample holds 100,000 to 150,000 clones, roughly nine tenths seen once. Source material: blood. These receptors were taken from a man younger than 35 in good health. CDR3s include the opening cysteine and the closing phenylalanine or tryptophan. The order of the fields is D gene, V gene, clone size, J gene, CDR3 DNA, CDR3 protein. D genes are given only for firm matches. Expanded clones get a size class; other rows say once, few or many, or leave the size out.

.	TRBV7-2	.	TRBJ1-6	TGTGCCAGCAGCCCCATCGACAGTTGGAGCTCCTATAATTCACCCCTCCACTTT	CASSPIDSWSSYNSPLHF
.	TRBV16	.	TRBJ1-5	TGTGCCAGCAGCCACCTCCTCGGGAGCGGCCCGGGAGGCAATCAGCCCCAGCATTTT	CASSHLLGSGPGGNQPQHF
.	TRBV19	.	TRBJ2-7	TGTGCCAGTAGTATGAGTTTGGGTAGTAACTACGAGCAGTACTTC	CASSMSLGSNYEQYF
.	TRBV10-1	.	TRBJ1-3	TGCGCCAGCAGTGAGTCACGGAGATTCTCTGGAAACACCATATATTTT	CASSESRRFSGNTIYF
TRBD2	TRBV7-8	.	TRBJ2-3	TGTGCCAGCAGCGATTGGGGAGGGCGGATCCGCACAGATACGCAGTATTTT	CASSDWGGRIRTDTQYF
TRBD1	TRBV28	.	TRBJ2-7	TGTGCCAGCAGTCCCCTCGGGACAGCCGCGGACCGGGAGCAGTACTTC	CASSPLGTAADREQYF
TRBD1	TRBV3-1/TRBV3-2	.	TRBJ1-4	TGTGCCAGCAGCCTTTCCGGGACAGGGTGGGTAGGGCTGTTTTTT	CASSLSGTGWVGLFF
.	TRBV7-3	.	TRBJ2-3	TGTGCCAGCAGCTCACCCGGCGGAGATACGCAGTATTTT	CASSSPGGDTQYF
TRBD1	TRBV15	.	TRBJ1-5	TGTGCCACCAGCAGGGCCCAGGGGGGGCGAGGACAGCCCCAGCATTTT	CATSRAQGGRGQPQHF
TRBD1	TRBV6-2/TRBV6-3	.	TRBJ2-7	TGTGCCAGCAGTTACGGGGGACAGCCTAACGAGCAGTACTTC	CASSYGGQPNEQYF
TRBD1	TRBV12-3/TRBV12-4	.	TRBJ1-1	TGTGCCAGCACAGGGGGGTTGAATGAAGCTTTCTTT	CASTGGLNEAFF
.	TRBV6-6	.	TRBJ1-6	TGTGCCAGCACCGAAAATAGGGGGGGAGGCTCACCCCTCCACTTT	CASTENRGGGSPLHF
.	TRBV9	few	TRBJ2-7	TGTGCCAGCAGCGTAATGTGGGGCCCCTACGAGCAGTACTTC	CASSVMWGPYEQYF
.	TRBV7-9	once	TRBJ2-7	TGTGCCAGCAGCCGGGGTCCCTACGAGCAGTACTTC	CASSRGPYEQYF
TRBD1	TRBV28	.	TRBJ1-6	TGTGCCAGCAGCCGACAGGGGGGGGGACCTAATTCACCCCTCCACTTT	CASSRQGGGPNSPLHF
TRBD2	TRBV10-1	.	TRBJ2-3	TGCGCCAGCAGTGAGTCTGGGGGGAGGGATGCAGATACGCAGTATTTT	CASSESGGRDADTQYF
TRBD2	TRBV19	.	TRBJ2-7	TGTGCCAGTAGTCCCGGAGGACTAGCGGTAACCTACGAGCAGTACTTC	CASSPGGLAVTYEQYF
.	TRBV5-1	.	TRBJ2-7	TGCGCCAGCAGCTTTTGGCTTATGCCAGCCTACGAGCAGTACTTC	CASSFWLMPAYEQYF
TRBD1	TRBV29-1	.	TRBJ2-7	TGCAGCGTTGATTTGGGACAGGGCTCCTACGAGCAGTACTTC	CSVDLGQGSYEQYF
.	TRBV7-2	.	TRBJ2-7	TGTGCCAGCAGCTTAATTCCCAACAGGGCCTACGAGCAGTACTTC	CASSLIPNRAYEQYF
.	TRBV20-1	.	TRBJ1-4	TGCAGTGCTAGTTGGGTTGCAACTAATGAAAAACTGTTTTTT	CSASWVATNEKLFF
TRBD2	TRBV10-3	.	TRBJ2-3	TGTGCCATCACCGCGGGAGAGGGCACAGATACGCAGTATTTT	CAITAGEGTDTQYF
TRBD1	TRBV5-1	.	TRBJ1-4	TGCGCCAGCAGCTTTCCCTCTACAGGGGCCCTTAATGAAAAACTGTTTTTT	CASSFPSTGALNEKLFF
.	TRBV24-1	.	TRBJ1-1	TGTGCCACCAGTGACTTGCGGGAATTTGAAGCTTTCTTT	CATSDLREFEAFF
.	TRBV10-3	.	TRBJ1-5	TGTGCCATCAGCCCTCGGGGGGGTAGCAATCAGCCCCAGCATTTT	CAISPRGGSNQPQHF
.	TRBV9	.	TRBJ2-5	TGTGCCAGCAGCGTAGGGGACCAAGAGACCCAGTACTTC	CASSVGDQETQYF
TRBD1	TRBV9	.	TRBJ1-1	TGTGCCAGCAGCACCCGGACAGGGCTGAACACTGAAGCTTTCTTT	CASSTRTGLNTEAFF